This TCR beta chain was found in a study of T cells expressing NK-cell markers. Overall study context: There were seven HCMV-seropositive donors and one seronegative donor among the eight sequenced. Overall study results and limits: A few of the donors also had these clonotypes leading their CD3+CD56-NKG2C+ fraction.

From its re-call of the 5' RACE reads, TCRdb lists each CDR3 protein once, without DNA. This table holds 200,000 to 300,000 distinct CDR3 sequences. The length of the CDR3 is 16 residues. As concerns this clonotype: The antigen is unknown.

The genes are TRBV12-3 or TRBV12-4 and TRBJ2-5; TCRdb designates TRBD1, a call that cannot be tested without DNA. The sequenced sample was blood T cells: a sorted CD56 or NKG2C T cell subset, CD4+ or CD8+ T cells, or bulk PBMC T cells (not recorded which). This TCR came from a woman aged 18 to 75 in good health. CDR3 region: CASSLSGGPKQETQYF.